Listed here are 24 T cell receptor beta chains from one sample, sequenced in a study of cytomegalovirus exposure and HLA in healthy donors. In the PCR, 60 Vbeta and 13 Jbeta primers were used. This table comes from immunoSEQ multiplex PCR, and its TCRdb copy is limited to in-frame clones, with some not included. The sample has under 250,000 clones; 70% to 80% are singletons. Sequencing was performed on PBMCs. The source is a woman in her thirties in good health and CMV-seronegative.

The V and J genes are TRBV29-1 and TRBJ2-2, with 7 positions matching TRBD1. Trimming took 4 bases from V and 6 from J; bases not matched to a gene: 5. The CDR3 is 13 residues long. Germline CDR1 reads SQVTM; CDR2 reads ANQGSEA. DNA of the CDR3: TGCAGCGTTGCTAGGGACAGCTCCGGGGAGCTGTTTTTT. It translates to CSVARDSSGELFF.

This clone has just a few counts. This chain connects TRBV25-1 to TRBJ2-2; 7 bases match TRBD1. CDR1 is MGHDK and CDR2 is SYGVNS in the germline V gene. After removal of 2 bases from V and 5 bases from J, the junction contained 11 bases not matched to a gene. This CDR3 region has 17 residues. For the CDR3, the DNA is TGTGCCAGCAGTGAAGCCGGGACAGCCTGGCGGACCGGGGAGCTGTTTTTT. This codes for CASSEAGTAWRTGELFF.

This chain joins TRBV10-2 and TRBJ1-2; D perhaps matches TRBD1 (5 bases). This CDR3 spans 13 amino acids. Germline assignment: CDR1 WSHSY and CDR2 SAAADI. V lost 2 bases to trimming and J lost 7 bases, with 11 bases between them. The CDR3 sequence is CASSEARVGGYTF. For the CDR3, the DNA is TGCGCCAGCAGTGAGGCCAGGGTAGGTGGCTACACCTTC.

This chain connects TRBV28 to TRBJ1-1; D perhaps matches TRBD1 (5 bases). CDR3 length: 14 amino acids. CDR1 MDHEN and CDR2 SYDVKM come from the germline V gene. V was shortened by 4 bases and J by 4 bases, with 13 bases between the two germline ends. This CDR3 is CASSSFGQGTEAFF. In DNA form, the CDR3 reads TGTGCCAGCAGTTCATTTGGTCAGGGCACTGAAGCTTTCTTT.

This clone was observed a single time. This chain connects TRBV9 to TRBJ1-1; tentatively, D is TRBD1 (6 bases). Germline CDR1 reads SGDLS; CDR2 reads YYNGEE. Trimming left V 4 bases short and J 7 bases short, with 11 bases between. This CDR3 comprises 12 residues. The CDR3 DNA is TGTGCCAGCAGCCCCACAGGGATTGAAGCTTTCTTT. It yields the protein CASSPTGIEAFF.

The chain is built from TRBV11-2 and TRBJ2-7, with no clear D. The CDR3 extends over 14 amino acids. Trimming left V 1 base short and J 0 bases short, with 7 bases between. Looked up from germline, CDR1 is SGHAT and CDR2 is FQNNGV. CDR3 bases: TGTGCCAGCAGCTTAGTTTACAGCTCCTACGAGCAGTACTTC. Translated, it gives CASSLVYSSYEQYF.

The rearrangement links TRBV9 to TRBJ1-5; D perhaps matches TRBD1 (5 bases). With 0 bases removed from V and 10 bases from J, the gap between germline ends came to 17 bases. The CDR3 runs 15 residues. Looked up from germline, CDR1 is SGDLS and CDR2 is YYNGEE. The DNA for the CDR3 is TGTGCCAGCAGCGTAGGTCCGGGGGTCCAGGGTCCCCAGCATTTT. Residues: CASSVGPGVQGPQHF.

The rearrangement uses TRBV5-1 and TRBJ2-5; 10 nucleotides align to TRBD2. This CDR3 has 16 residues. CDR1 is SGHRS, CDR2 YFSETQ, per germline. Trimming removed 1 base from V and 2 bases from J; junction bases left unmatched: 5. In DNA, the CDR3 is TGCGCCAGCAGCTTGTTCAGCGGGGGGGATCAAGAGACCCAGTACTTC. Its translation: CASSLFSGGDQETQYF.

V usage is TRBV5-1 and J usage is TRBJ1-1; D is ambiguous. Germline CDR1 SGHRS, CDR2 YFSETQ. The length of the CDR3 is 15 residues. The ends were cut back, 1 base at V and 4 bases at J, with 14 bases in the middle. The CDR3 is CASSLSRPTVTEAFF. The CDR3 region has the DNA TGCGCCAGCAGCTTGTCCAGGCCTACGGTCACTGAAGCTTTCTTT.

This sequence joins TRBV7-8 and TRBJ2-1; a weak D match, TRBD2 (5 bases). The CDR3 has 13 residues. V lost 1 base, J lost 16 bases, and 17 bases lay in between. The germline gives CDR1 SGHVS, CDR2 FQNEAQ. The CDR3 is CASSLGGTSRVFF. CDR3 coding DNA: TGTGCCAGCAGCTTAGGGGGTACTAGTAGGGTTTTCTTC.

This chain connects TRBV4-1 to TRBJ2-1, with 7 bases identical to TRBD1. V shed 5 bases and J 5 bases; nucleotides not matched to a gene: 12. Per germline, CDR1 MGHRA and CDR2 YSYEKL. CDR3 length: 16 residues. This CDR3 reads CASSIRQGQIDNEQFF. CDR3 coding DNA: TGCGCCAGCAGCATTCGACAGGGTCAGATAGACAATGAGCAGTTCTTC.

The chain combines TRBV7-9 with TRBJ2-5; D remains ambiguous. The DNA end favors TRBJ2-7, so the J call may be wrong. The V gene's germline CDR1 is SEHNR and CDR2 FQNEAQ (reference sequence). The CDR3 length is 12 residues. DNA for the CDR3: TGTGCCAGCAGCTTAGTTCTCTACGAGCAGTACTTC. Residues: CASSLVLYEQYF.

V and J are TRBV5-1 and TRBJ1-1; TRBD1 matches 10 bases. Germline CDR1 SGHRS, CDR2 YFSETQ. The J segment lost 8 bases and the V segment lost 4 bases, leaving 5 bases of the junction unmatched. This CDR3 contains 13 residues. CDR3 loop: CASSRGQGTEAFF. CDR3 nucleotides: TGCGCCAGCAGCCGGGGACAGGGGACCGAAGCTTTCTTT.

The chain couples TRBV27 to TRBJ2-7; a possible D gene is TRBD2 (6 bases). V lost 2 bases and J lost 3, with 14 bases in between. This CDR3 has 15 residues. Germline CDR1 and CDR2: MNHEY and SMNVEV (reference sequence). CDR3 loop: CASSLRRGLVYEQYF. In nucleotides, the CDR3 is TGTGCCAGCAGTTTAAGGCGGGGCCTAGTCTACGAGCAGTACTTC.

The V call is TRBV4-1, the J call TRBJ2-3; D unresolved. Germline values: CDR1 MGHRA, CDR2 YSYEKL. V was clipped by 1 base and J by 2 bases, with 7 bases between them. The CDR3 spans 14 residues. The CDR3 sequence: CASSQGLSTDTQYF. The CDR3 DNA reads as TGCGCCAGCAGCCAAGGACTTTCCACAGATACGCAGTATTTT.

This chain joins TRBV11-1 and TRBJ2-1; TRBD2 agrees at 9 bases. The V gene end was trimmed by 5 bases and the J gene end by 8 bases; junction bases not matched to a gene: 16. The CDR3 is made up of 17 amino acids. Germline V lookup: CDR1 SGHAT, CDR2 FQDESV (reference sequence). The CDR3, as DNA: TGTGCCAGCAGCCACACCCCCACGGCGGGAGGGAAGTATGAGCAGTTCTTC. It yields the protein CASSHTPTAGGKYEQFF.

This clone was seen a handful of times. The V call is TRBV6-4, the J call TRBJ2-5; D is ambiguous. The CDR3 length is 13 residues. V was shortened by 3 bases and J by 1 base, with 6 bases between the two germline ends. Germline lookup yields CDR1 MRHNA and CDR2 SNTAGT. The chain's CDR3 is CASSESPQETQYF. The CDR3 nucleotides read TGTGCCAGCAGTGAGAGCCCCCAAGAGACCCAGTACTTC.

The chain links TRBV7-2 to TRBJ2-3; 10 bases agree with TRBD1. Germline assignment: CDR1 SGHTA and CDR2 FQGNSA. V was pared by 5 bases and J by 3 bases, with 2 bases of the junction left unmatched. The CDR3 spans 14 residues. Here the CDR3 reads CASSRDRGTDTQYF. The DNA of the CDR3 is TGTGCCAGCAGCCGGGACAGGGGAACAGATACGCAGTATTTT.

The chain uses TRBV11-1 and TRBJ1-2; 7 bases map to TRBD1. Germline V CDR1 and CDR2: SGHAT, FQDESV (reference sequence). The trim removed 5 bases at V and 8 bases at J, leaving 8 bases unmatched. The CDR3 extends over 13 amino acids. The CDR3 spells CASSRLYRGGYTF. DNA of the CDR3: TGTGCCAGCAGCCGCTTGTACAGGGGCGGCTACACCTTC.

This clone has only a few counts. CDR3 loop: CASSWGGGNGYTF. CDR3 coding DNA: TGCGCCAGCAGCTGGGGAGGTGGAAATGGCTACACCTTC. The genes are TRBV5-1 and TRBJ1-2; D remains ambiguous. V dropped 3 bases and J dropped 6 bases, with 12 bases sitting between them. The germline CDR1 and CDR2 sequences are SGHRS and YFSETQ. The CDR3 runs 13 residues.

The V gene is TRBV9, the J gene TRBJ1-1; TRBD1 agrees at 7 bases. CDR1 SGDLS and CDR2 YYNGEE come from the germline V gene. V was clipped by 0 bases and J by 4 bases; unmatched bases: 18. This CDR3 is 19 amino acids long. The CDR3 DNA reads TGTGCCAGCAGCGTAGCTACTTACTTGACAGGGAGGTATGGCACTGAAGCTTTCTTT. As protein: CASSVATYLTGRYGTEAFF.

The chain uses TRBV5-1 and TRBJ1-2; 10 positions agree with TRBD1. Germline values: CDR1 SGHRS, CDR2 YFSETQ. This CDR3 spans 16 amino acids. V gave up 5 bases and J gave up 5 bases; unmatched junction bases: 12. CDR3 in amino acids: CASSLKEGQGLYGYTF. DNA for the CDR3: TGCGCCAGCAGTTTGAAGGAGGGACAGGGGTTGTATGGCTACACCTTC.

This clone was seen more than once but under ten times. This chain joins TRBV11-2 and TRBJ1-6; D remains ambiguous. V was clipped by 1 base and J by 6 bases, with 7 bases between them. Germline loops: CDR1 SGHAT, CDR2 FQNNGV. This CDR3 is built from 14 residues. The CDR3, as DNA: TGTGCCAGCAGCTTAGTTTACGGTAATTCACCCCTCCACTTT. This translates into CASSLVYGNSPLHF.

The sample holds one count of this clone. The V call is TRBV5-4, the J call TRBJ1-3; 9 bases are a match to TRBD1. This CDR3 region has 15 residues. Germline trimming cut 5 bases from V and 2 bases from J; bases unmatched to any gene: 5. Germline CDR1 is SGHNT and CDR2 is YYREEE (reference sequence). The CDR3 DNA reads TGTGCCAGCAGTACCGACAGGGGGGCTGGAAACACCATATATTTT. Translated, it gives CASSTDRGAGNTIYF.